Sequencing of this T cell receptor (beta chain) was carried out in a study of shared clonotypes between healthy human individuals. V lost 6 bases, J lost 3 bases, and 6 bases stayed unmatched. Germline CDR1 is SNHLY and CDR2 is FYNNEI. This CDR3 spans 14 amino acids. Using immunoSEQ multiplex PCR, the repertoire was profiled, and TCRdb retains in-frame clones only, with some absent. The sample lists some 1,400,000 clones, roughly 97% seen once, with 1% to 1.5% in the top ten. About this clone: Its matching antigen is unknown. The identical CDR3 is also encoded by other nucleotide sequences in the sample.

Study-wide findings and caveats: What rarefaction showed was incomplete sorted-subset sequencing despite large depth. The four-donor shared clonotypes exceeded non-shared clonotypes in generation probability, with non-shared ones scoring lower. Among several donors, approximately 5% of naive CD4 clonotypes were found in common.

Donors, healthy HIV-negative adults, lacked recent acute infections or vaccinations. The sequenced sample consisted of naive CD4+ T cells sorted from blood. The sample's subset: CD45RA+ positively selected. The clonotype comes from a man aged 30-40 years in good health. The rearrangement joins TRBV2 to TRBJ2-7, with TRBD1 identical over 9 bases. The CDR3 spells CASRATGGGYEQYF. CDR3 nucleotides: TGTGCCAGCAGGGCGACAGGGGGAGGCTACGAGCAGTACTTC.